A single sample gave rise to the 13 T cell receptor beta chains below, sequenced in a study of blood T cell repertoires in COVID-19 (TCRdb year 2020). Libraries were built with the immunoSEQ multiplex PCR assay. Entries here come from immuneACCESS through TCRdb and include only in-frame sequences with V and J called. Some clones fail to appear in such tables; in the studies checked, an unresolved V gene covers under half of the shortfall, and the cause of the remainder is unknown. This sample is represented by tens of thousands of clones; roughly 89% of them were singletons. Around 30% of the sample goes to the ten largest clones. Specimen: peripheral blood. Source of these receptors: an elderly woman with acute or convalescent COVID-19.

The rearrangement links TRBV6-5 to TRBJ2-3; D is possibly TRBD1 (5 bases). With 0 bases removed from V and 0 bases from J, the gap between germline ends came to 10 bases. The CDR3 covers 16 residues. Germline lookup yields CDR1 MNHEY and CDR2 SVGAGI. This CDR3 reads CASSYSGQSSTDTQYF. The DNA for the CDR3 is TGTGCCAGCAGTTACTCGGGGCAGTCTAGCACAGATACGCAGTATTTT.

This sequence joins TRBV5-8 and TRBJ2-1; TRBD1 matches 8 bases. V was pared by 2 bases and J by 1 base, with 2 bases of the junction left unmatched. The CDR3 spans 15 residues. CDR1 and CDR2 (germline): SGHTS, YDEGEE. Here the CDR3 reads CASSFRQGSYNEQFF. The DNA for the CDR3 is TGTGCCAGCAGCTTCCGACAGGGGTCCTACAATGAGCAGTTCTTC.

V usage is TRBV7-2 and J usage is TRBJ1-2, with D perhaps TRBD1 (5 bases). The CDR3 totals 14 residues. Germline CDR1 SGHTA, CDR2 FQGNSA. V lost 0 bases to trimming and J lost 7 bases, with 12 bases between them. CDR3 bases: TGTGCCAGCAGCTTAGCCGCAGGGTGGGGTGGCTACACCTTC. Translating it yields CASSLAAGWGGYTF.

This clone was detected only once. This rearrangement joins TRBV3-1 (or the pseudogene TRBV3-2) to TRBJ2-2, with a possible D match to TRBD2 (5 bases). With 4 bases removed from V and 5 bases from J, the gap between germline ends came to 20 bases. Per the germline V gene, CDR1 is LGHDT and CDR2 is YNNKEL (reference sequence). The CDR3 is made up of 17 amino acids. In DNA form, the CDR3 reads TGTGCCAGCAGCCTTCTTGCGGGTCTGGCTATTACCGGGGAGCTGTTTTTT. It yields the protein CASSLLAGLAITGELFF.

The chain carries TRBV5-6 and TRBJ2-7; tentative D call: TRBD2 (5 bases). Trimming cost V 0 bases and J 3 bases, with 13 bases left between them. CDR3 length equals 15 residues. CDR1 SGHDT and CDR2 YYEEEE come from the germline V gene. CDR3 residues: CASSLGPGSGYEQYV. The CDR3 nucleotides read TGTGCCAGCAGCTTGGGTCCGGGGTCGGGCTACGAGCAGTACGTC.

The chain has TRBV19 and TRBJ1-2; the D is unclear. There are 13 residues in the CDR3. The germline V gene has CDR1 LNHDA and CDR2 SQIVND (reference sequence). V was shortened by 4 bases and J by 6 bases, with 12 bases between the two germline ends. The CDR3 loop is CASSNRVLDGYTF. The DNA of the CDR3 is TGTGCCAGTAGTAACCGGGTATTAGATGGCTACACCTTC.

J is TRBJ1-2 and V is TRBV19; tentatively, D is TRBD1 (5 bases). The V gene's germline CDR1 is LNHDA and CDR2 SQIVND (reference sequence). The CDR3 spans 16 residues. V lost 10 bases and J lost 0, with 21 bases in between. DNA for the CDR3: TGTGCCACCACTACCCAGGGAGGATTTGCTAACTATGGCTACACCTTC. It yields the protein CATTTQGGFANYGYTF.

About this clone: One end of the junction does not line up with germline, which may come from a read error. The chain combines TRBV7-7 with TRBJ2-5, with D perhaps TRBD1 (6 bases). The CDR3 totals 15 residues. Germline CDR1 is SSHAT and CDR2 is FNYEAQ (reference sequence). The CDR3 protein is CASSPFDRIGETQYF. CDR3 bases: TGTGCTAGCAGCCCATTTGACAGGATTGGAGAGACCCAGTACTTC.

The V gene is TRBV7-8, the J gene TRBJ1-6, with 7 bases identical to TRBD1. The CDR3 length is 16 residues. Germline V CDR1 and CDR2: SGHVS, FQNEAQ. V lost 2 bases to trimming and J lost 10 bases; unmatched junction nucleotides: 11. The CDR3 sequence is CASSLMAPGTDSPLHF. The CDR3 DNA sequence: TGTGCCAGCAGCTTAATGGCCCCAGGGACAGACTCACCCCTCCACTTT.

The CDR3 coding sequence is TGTGCCTGGAGTAGAGGACTAGCGGGGATTATCGGGGAGCTGTTTTTT. Amino acid sequence: CAWSRGLAGIIGELFF. The chain carries TRBV30 and TRBJ2-2; TRBD2 matches 12 bases. The germline V gene has CDR1 GTSNPN and CDR2 SVGIG (reference sequence). Germline trimming cut 2 bases from V and 7 bases from J; bases unmatched to any gene: 8. The CDR3 is made up of 16 amino acids.

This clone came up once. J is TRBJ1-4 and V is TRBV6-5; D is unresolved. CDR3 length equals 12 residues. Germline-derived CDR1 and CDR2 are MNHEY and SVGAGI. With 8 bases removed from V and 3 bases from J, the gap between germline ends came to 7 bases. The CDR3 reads CASFGPNEKLFF. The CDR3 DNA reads TGTGCCAGCTTTGGGCCTAATGAAAAACTGTTTTTT.

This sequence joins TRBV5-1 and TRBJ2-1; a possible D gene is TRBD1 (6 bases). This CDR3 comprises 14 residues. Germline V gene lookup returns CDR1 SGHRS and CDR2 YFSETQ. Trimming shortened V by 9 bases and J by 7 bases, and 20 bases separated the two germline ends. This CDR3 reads CATIHREANNEQFF. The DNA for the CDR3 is TGCGCCACCATTCACAGGGAAGCTAATAATGAGCAGTTCTTC.

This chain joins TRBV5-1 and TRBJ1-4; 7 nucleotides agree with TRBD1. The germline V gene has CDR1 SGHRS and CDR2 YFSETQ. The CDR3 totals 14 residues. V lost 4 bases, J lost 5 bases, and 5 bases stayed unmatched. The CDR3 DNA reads TGCGCCAGCAGCAGACAGGGCTCCAATGAAAAACTGTTTTTT. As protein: CASSRQGSNEKLFF. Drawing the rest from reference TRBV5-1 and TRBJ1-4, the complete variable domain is KAGVTQTPRYLIKTRGQQVTLSCSPISGHRSVSWYQQTPGQGLQFLFEYFSETQRNKGNFPGRFSGRQFSNSRSEMNVSTLELGDSALYLCASSRQGSNEKLFFGSGTQLSVL.